This TCR beta chain comes out of a study of T cell responses to AZD1222 COVID-19 vaccine. Study findings and constraints: Repertoire samples came only from after the peak T cell response. After two AZD1222 doses, spike-specific TCR breadth and depth rose versus day 0. Donors were largely white British and mainly female; clonal diversity was possibly underestimated.

Trimming cost V 4 bases and J 5 bases; bases outside gene matches: 11. Looked up from germline, CDR1 is SGHDN and CDR2 is FVKESK. The CDR3 has 16 residues. Turning to this clone: No antigen is known for it.

Assay used: immunoSEQ multiplex PCR; TCRdb lists only in-frame clones, some missing. The sample lists about 94,000 clones, roughly 90% occurring once. Pooling of second doses given at about 4 or about 12 weeks was done. The clonotype was recovered from an adult who received the AZD1222 COVID-19 vaccine. Sample: peripheral blood, taken 28 days after the second AZD1222 dose. The V call is TRBV14, the J call TRBJ1-1, with TRBD1 identical over 9 bases. The DNA of the CDR3 is TGTGCCAGCAGCCTCGGCGACAGGGGGAGTTTAACTGAAGCTTTCTTT. Residues: CASSLGDRGSLTEAFF.